This passage covers 13 T cell receptor beta chains from one sample sequenced in a study of vaccination effects on CD4 cells after COVID-19 (dated by TCRdb to 2021 to 2024). The method was the immunoSEQ multiplex PCR assay. Held by TCRdb, this immuneACCESS table contains in-frame sequences only and omits some clones. Under half of the omission traces to an unresolved V gene where checked; the cause of the rest is unknown. Recorded for this sample are fewer than 65,000 clones; about 79% of them occurred a single time. About 3.7% of the sample comes from the top ten. To identify antigen-specific CD4+ T cell clonotypes by their expansion, the ViraFEST assay first stimulated PBMC with viral peptide pools and then applied TCR sequencing. After about 9 days of culture, CD4+ T cells were isolated with the EasySep CD4+ T cell isolation kit. Healthy vaccine recipients had no prior SARS-CoV-2 infection, confirmed by negative nucleocapsid antibodies before and after vaccination.

Their target antigens are unknown. This specimen was CD4+ T cells from PBMCs cultured with HCoV-OC43 spike peptides, taken before COVID-19 vaccination. Sample cell subset or site, as interpreted from the label and publication: HCoV-OC43 spike overlapping peptide pool stimulation. The receptors were sampled from a human donor who received a COVID-19 vaccine.

The rearrangement uses TRBV15 and TRBJ2-1; 7 bases align to TRBD1. With V trimmed by 0 bases and J by 8 bases, 4 bases remained unmatched. CDR1 is LNHNV and CDR2 is YYDKDF in the germline V gene (reference sequence). The CDR3 has 14 amino acids. The CDR3 region has the DNA TGTGCCACCAGCAGAGAGATGACAGGGTATGAGCAGTTCTTC. Protein sequence: CATSREMTGYEQFF.

This chain uses TRBV2 with TRBJ2-7, with D hard to call. V was pared by 6 bases and J by 4 bases, with 13 bases between. The CDR3 spans 13 residues. CDR1 and CDR2 (germline): SNHLY, FYNNEI. The CDR3 DNA reads as TGTGCCAGCAGGGCCGGCGTGCCTTACGAGCAGTACGTC. It codes for CASRAGVPYEQYV.

Here the CDR3 reads CAWRYGGVGENPEAFF. The CDR3 region has the DNA TGTGCCTGGAGGTACGGGGGCGTAGGGGAAAACCCTGAAGCTTTCTTT. The chain combines TRBV30 with TRBJ1-1; possibly TRBD1 for D (6 bases). V lost 3 bases, J lost 6 bases, and 23 bases lay in between. Germline CDR1 is GTSNPN and CDR2 is SVGIG (reference sequence). This CDR3 spans 16 amino acids.

The chain has TRBV7-2 and TRBJ2-5, with D maybe TRBD2 (6 bases). Germline values: CDR1 SGHTA, CDR2 FQGNSA. This CDR3 has 16 amino acids. Trimming removed 1 base from V and 1 base from J, with 13 bases in between. The CDR3 loop is CASSLGPGLTQETQYF. The CDR3 DNA sequence: TGTGCCAGCAGCTTAGGGCCGGGACTTACCCAAGAGACCCAGTACTTC.

The genes are TRBV7-3 and TRBJ1-1, with D tentatively TRBD1 (5 bases). This CDR3 region has 18 residues. From germline, CDR1 is SGHTA and CDR2 FQGTGA. With 2 bases removed from V and 0 bases from J, the gap between germline ends came to 19 bases. The CDR3 sequence: CASSLQALGTDLNTEAFF. The CDR3 nucleotides are TGTGCCAGCAGCTTACAGGCGTTAGGGACGGATTTGAACACTGAAGCTTTCTTT.

The table lists this clone with a count of one. The chain joins TRBV6-2 or TRBV6-3 to TRBJ1-1, with 11 positions matching TRBD1. Germline values: CDR1 MNHEY, CDR2 SVGEGT. Unmatched junction bases numbered 10, after V lost 5 bases and J lost 5 bases. This CDR3 region has 16 residues. CDR3 DNA: TGTGCCAGCAGTCGCCCGGGACAGGGGGGGAGGACTGAAGCTTTCTTT. Translating gives CASSRPGQGGRTEAFF.

This chain links TRBV11-2 with TRBJ1-1, with 8 bases matching TRBD1. CDR3 length equals 18 residues. Germline lookup yields CDR1 SGHAT and CDR2 FQNNGV. Losses at the gene ends were 5 bases for V and 2 bases for J; bases not matched to a gene: 16. CDR3 sequence: CASSPLGIGQGRNTEAFF. The CDR3 DNA reads TGTGCCAGCAGCCCCCTTGGTATCGGACAGGGACGTAACACTGAAGCTTTCTTT.

The chain is built from TRBV2 and TRBJ1-2; D unclear. This CDR3 contains 15 residues. V was shortened by 3 bases and J by 2 bases, with 13 bases between the two germline ends. Germline CDR1 SNHLY, CDR2 FYNNEI. This CDR3 is CASSDSGYQNYGYTF. The CDR3, as DNA: TGTGCCAGCAGTGATTCGGGGTATCAGAACTATGGCTACACCTTC.

This chain links TRBV24-1 with TRBJ1-5, with 10 positions matching TRBD1. V gave up 4 bases and J gave up 9 bases; unmatched junction bases: 8. CDR1 is KGHDR and CDR2 is SFDVKD in the germline V gene. The CDR3 runs to 15 residues. This CDR3 reads CATSESGTGAGPQHF. The CDR3 coding sequence is TGTGCCACCAGTGAGTCCGGGACAGGGGCAGGGCCCCAGCATTTT.

This clone was found once. This sequence joins TRBV7-2 and TRBJ2-3, with D possibly being TRBD1 (5 bases). This CDR3 has 16 residues. Germline CDR1 SGHTA, CDR2 FQGNSA. Trimming left V 3 bases short and J 2 bases short, with 15 bases between. The CDR3 region is CASSLGLRQITDTQYF. The CDR3 DNA sequence: TGTGCCAGCAGCTTGGGTCTACGACAGATCACAGATACGCAGTATTTT.

This clone came up a few times. An end of the junction does not agree with germline; a read error may underlie this. This chain uses TRBV6-1 with TRBJ1-1; unclear D gene. The V gene's germline CDR1 is MNHNS and CDR2 SASEGT. This CDR3 comprises 14 residues. The CDR3 DNA reads TGTGCCAGCAGCGAAGGTAGTGGGAACACTGAAGCTTTCTTT. Translating it yields CASSEGSGNTEAFF.

This clone has more than one count but fewer than ten. This sequence joins TRBV5-8 and TRBJ2-6, with TRBD1 identical over 7 bases. Per the germline V gene, CDR1 is SGHTS and CDR2 is YDEGEE. CDR3 length equals 16 residues. Unmatched junction bases numbered 3, after V lost 3 bases and J lost 0 bases. The CDR3 loop is CASSSYRGSGANVLTF. CDR3 DNA sequence: TGTGCCAGCAGCTCCTACAGGGGCTCTGGGGCCAACGTCCTGACTTTC.

The V call is TRBV2, the J call TRBJ2-7; 9 bases match TRBD1. This CDR3 comprises 16 residues. Germline V gene lookup returns CDR1 SNHLY and CDR2 FYNNEI. Trimming at V came to 4 bases and at J to 7 bases, leaving 14 bases not matched to a gene. CDR3 coding DNA: TGTGCCAGCAGTGCACCCGGGACAGGGATCTCTTTGGAGCAGTACGTC. Translation gives CASSAPGTGISLEQYV.